This entry describes one T cell receptor (beta chain). Antigen unknown. The entry originates in a study of cytomegalovirus exposure and HLA in healthy donors. Study background: Earlier work reported 110 million or so unique TCR beta sequences from 180 million or so T cells.

Trimming shortened V by 1 base and J by 4 bases, and 8 bases separated the two germline ends. The CDR3 is made up of 14 amino acids. Germline CDR1 LGHNA, CDR2 YSLEER. The PCR contained 60 Vbeta and 13 Jbeta primers. Some clones are missing from TCRdb's copy, which holds only in-frame ones; the method was immunoSEQ multiplex PCR. There are around 130,000 clones in the sample; around 76% occur only once, and around 1.8% lies in the top ten. Findings and limits, study-wide: Among the sequence variants, a highly shared cluster was likely an artifact of sequencing.

Sequenced sample: PBMCs. The J gene is TRBJ1-3, the V gene TRBV4-3; D is possibly TRBD1 (5 bases). The TCR originated in a woman aged 50 to 65 in good health and CMV-seronegative. DNA of the CDR3: TGCGCCAGCAGCCAAGCAGGGCTCGGAAACACCATATATTTT. It codes for CASSQAGLGNTIYF.